One sample yielded the 3 T cell receptor beta chains listed below, sequenced in a study of T cell repertoires in cytomegalovirus infection. TCRdb reprocessed the reads via MiXCR and lists one record per CDR3 protein. Among fewer than 1,000,000 distinct CDR3 sequences listed, approximately 33% were seen once. Their target antigens are unknown. The material sequenced was cultured CD8+ T cells from PBMCs, taken from culture after CMV antigen stimulation. Receptors were obtained from a human donor in good health (CMV status not recorded). Some clones in this sample may be carry-over from other donors' samples.

This clonotype was picked up many times. The chain couples TRBV7-2 to TRBJ2-3, with 11 nucleotides matching TRBD2. V dropped 5 bases and J dropped 2; count of bases not matched to a gene: 6. The CDR3 extends over 16 amino acids. Germline-derived CDR1 and CDR2 are SGHTA and FQGNSA. CDR3: CASSTLAGENTDTQYF. In DNA, the CDR3 is TGTGCCAGCAGCACACTAGCGGGGGAAAACACAGATACGCAGTATTTT.

V gene TRBV6-6 combines with J gene TRBJ2-2; no reliable D call. The germline V and J ends were trimmed by 2 bases and 0 bases, with 7 bases remaining between them. The CDR3 length is 15 residues. CDR1 MNHNY and CDR2 SVGAGI come from the germline V gene (reference sequence). The CDR3 DNA sequence: TGTGCCAGCAGTTACGTTTACTCGAACACCGGGGAGCTGTTTTTT. Amino acids: CASSYVYSNTGELFF.

This clonotype was seen a handful of times. This sequence joins TRBV27 and TRBJ2-1; no reliable D call. Trimming left V 1 base short and J 1 base short, with 8 bases between. CDR1 and CDR2 from the germline V gene are MNHEY and SMNVEV (reference sequence). The CDR3 sequence is 15 residues long. The CDR3 region is CASSLFPGSYNEQFF. As DNA, the CDR3 is TGTGCCAGCAGTTTATTCCCGGGTTCCTACAATGAGCAGTTCTTC.